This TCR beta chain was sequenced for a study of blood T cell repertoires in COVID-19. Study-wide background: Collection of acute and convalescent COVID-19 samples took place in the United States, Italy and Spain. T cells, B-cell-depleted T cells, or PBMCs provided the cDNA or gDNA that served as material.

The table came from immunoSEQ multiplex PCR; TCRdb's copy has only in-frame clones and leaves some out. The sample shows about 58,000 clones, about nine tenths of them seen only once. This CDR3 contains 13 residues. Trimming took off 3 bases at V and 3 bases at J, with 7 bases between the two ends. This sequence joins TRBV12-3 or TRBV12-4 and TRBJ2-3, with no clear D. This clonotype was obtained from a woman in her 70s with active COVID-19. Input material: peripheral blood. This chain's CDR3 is CASSFEVTDTQYF. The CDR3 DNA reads TGTGCCAGCAGTTTCGAGGTAACAGATACGCAGTATTTT.